These 27 T cell receptor beta chains were all obtained from the same sample, sequenced in a study of cytomegalovirus exposure and HLA in healthy donors. Profiling relied on immunoSEQ multiplex PCR, and the TCRdb table lists in-frame clones only, not all of them. The sample lists 90,000 to 130,000 clones; around nine tenths were seen once. The sample consisted of PBMCs. The source is a woman aged 25-40 years in good health and CMV-seropositive.

The CDR3 bases are TGTGCCTGGAATGCAGCGGGGGGGAATGAGCAGTTCTTC. Its translation is CAWNAAGGNEQFF. The rearrangement uses TRBV30 and TRBJ2-1, with 10 bases identical to TRBD2. Looked up from germline, CDR1 is GTSNPN and CDR2 is SVGIG (reference sequence). The trim removed 4 bases at V and 7 bases at J, leaving 4 bases unmatched. CDR3 size: 13 residues.

The V gene is TRBV27, the J gene TRBJ2-6; tentatively, D is TRBD1 (6 bases). The CDR3 runs 17 residues. Deletions cut 6 bases from V and 0 bases from J, with 15 bases between. CDR1 is MNHEY and CDR2 is SMNVEV in the germline V gene (reference sequence). The CDR3 nucleotides read TGTGCCAGCAGAAGGGCAGGGGTCCGCTCTGGGGCCAACGTCCTGACTTTC. This gives the protein CASRRAGVRSGANVLTF.

The chain is built from TRBV2 and TRBJ1-2; D might be TRBD1 (6 bases). Germline lookup yields CDR1 SNHLY and CDR2 FYNNEI. V gave up 6 bases and J gave up 7 bases, with 18 bases separating them. The CDR3 runs 14 residues. The CDR3 sequence is CASREGTLSLGYTF. As DNA, the CDR3 is TGTGCCAGCAGAGAGGGGACACTATCACTTGGCTACACCTTC.

V usage is TRBV7-2 and J usage is TRBJ2-5; no firm D call. Germline V gene lookup returns CDR1 SGHTA and CDR2 FQGNSA. The CDR3 spans 14 residues. V was cut by 2 bases and J by 5 bases, with 12 bases left in between. The CDR3 is CASSLFYSGETQYF. The DNA of the CDR3 is TGTGCCAGCAGCTTATTTTATAGTGGTGAGACCCAGTACTTC.

The rearrangement joins TRBV5-4 to TRBJ1-2; D call uncertain. The germline V gene has CDR1 SGHNT and CDR2 YYREEE (reference sequence). The CDR3 has 14 amino acids. Trimming shortened V by 0 bases and J by 13 bases, and 19 bases separated the two germline ends. The CDR3: CASSLVGDSSNRTF. The CDR3 nucleotides are TGTGCCAGCAGCTTGGTGGGTGACTCCTCAAACCGCACCTTC.

The chain is built from TRBV6-5 and TRBJ2-1, with TRBD2 matching 15 bases. The germline V gene has CDR1 MNHEY and CDR2 SVGAGI. This CDR3 region has 15 residues. V lost 6 bases, J lost 10 bases, and 7 bases stayed unmatched. The CDR3 DNA sequence: TGTGCCAGCAGCAGGACTAGCGGGAGGGCCCTGGAGCAGTTCTTC. It codes for CASSRTSGRALEQFF.

The chain uses TRBV5-1 and TRBJ2-3, with 13 bases identical to TRBD2. After removal of 3 bases from V and 6 bases from J, the junction contained 10 bases not matched to a gene. This CDR3 spans 17 amino acids. Germline CDR1 reads SGHRS; CDR2 reads YFSETQ. The CDR3 is CASSWSTSGGARDTQYF. The CDR3 region has the DNA TGCGCCAGCAGCTGGTCCACTAGCGGGGGGGCACGTGATACGCAGTATTTT.

The genes are TRBV4-1 and TRBJ1-2; TRBD1 agrees at 12 bases. The CDR3 has 16 amino acids. Germline trimming cut 3 bases from V and 8 bases from J; bases unmatched to any gene: 10. Per the germline V gene, CDR1 is MGHRA and CDR2 is YSYEKL. The CDR3 DNA is TGCGCCAGCAGCCAGGGACAGGGGGCAGGGATTGGGGGCTACACCTTC. This gives the protein CASSQGQGAGIGGYTF.

The chain employs TRBV29-1 and TRBJ2-5; 7 bases map to TRBD2. CDR3 length: 13 amino acids. The germline V gene encodes CDR1 SQVTM and CDR2 ANQGSEA. V was pared by 2 bases and J by 7 bases, with 7 bases of the junction left unmatched. The CDR3 protein is CSVELAERGTQYF. The CDR3 DNA follows: TGCAGCGTTGAACTGGCCGAGCGGGGGACCCAGTACTTC.

A single count supports this clone. The chain recombines TRBV18 with TRBJ2-5, with TRBD2 matching over 7 bases. Looked up from germline, CDR1 is KGHSH and CDR2 is LQKENI. Germline trimming cut 3 bases from V and 5 bases from J; bases unmatched to any gene: 12. The CDR3 spans 16 residues. As DNA, the CDR3 is TGTGCCAGCTCACCCTCGGCGTGGGGGGGGAGCGAGACCCAGTACTTC. This codes for CASSPSAWGGSETQYF.

The chain uses TRBV28 and TRBJ1-1, with 9 positions matching TRBD1. Germline-derived CDR1 and CDR2 are MDHEN and SYDVKM. CDR3 length equals 15 residues. The V segment lost 5 bases and the J segment 2 bases; nucleotides outside the gene matches: 6. CDR3 loop: CASSPWGQGNTEAFF. The DNA for the CDR3 is TGTGCCAGCAGTCCCTGGGGACAGGGAAACACTGAAGCTTTCTTT.

The V gene is TRBV5-1, the J gene TRBJ2-5; a weak D match, TRBD1 (6 bases). V was shortened by 2 bases and J by 5 bases, with 16 bases between the two germline ends. Germline V gives CDR1 SGHRS, CDR2 YFSETQ. CDR3 length: 15 residues. The CDR3 DNA sequence: TGCGCCAGCAGCTTCCGACATGGGGGCCTGGAGACCCAGTACTTC. Translating it yields CASSFRHGGLETQYF.

There are a few counts of this clone. The J gene is TRBJ1-6, the V gene TRBV6-1, with TRBD1 matching over 8 bases. V was pared by 7 bases and J by 6 bases, with 2 bases of the junction left unmatched. Germline V gene lookup returns CDR1 MNHNS and CDR2 SASEGT. CDR3 size: 13 residues. The CDR3 nucleotides are TGTGCCAGCAAGGGACAGGTTAATTCACCCCTCCACTTT. Amino acids: CASKGQVNSPLHF.

The chain combines TRBV30 with TRBJ2-5; 8 bases agree with TRBD1. This CDR3 is 15 amino acids long. With V trimmed by 4 bases and J by 2 bases, 9 bases remained unmatched. Germline CDR1 GTSNPN, CDR2 SVGIG (reference sequence). The CDR3 loop reads CAWNSGQGKQETQYF. DNA for the CDR3: TGTGCCTGGAACTCAGGACAGGGAAAACAAGAGACCCAGTACTTC.

The chain uses TRBV9 and TRBJ1-5, with TRBD1 matching over 7 bases. The CDR3 is 14 residues long. CDR1 and CDR2 from the germline V gene are SGDLS and YYNGEE. Unmatched junction bases numbered 2, after V lost 0 bases and J lost 5 bases. Here the CDR3 DNA reads TGTGCCAGCAGCGTAGACAGGGGTGATCAGCCCCAGCATTTT. Its translation: CASSVDRGDQPQHF.

The chain employs TRBV4-1 and TRBJ2-1; 9 nucleotides match TRBD2. Germline V gene sequence: CDR1 MGHRA, CDR2 YSYEKL. The CDR3 extends over 15 amino acids. V lost 5 bases, J lost 1 base, and 3 bases stayed unmatched. CDR3 DNA sequence: TGCGCCAGCAGCAGTCTAGCGGGGTCCTACAATGAGCAGTTCTTC. Its protein is CASSSLAGSYNEQFF.

The CDR3 coding sequence is TGTGCCTGGAGTGTTCTCCACGGGGCTGAAGCTTTCTTT. As protein: CAWSVLHGAEAFF. The V and J genes are TRBV30 and TRBJ1-1; D is ambiguous. The germline CDR1 and CDR2 sequences are GTSNPN and SVGIG (reference sequence). CDR3 length: 13 residues. With 0 bases removed from V and 6 bases from J, the gap between germline ends came to 11 bases.

The V and J genes are TRBV28 and TRBJ2-7, with 11 positions matching TRBD2. CDR1 and CDR2 from the germline V gene are MDHEN and SYDVKM. The CDR3 covers 17 residues. With 7 bases clipped from V and 3 bases from J, the junction kept 14 bases outside the gene matches. The CDR3 protein is CASMASGRPKGNYEQYF. The CDR3 DNA sequence: TGTGCCAGCATGGCTAGCGGGAGGCCTAAAGGTAACTACGAGCAGTACTTC.

The chain links TRBV5-5 to TRBJ1-1, with D hard to call. The CDR3 is 13 residues long. The V gene lost 2 bases and the J gene lost 1 base, with 6 bases spanning the gap. Germline-derived CDR1 and CDR2 are SGHKS and YYEKEE (reference sequence). CDR3 nucleotides: TGTGCCAGCAGCTTTGCGGCGAACACTGAAGCTTTCTTT. Residues: CASSFAANTEAFF. Full variable domain (missing parts from reference TRBV5-5 and TRBJ1-1): DAGVTQSPTHLIKTRGQQVTLRCSPISGHKSVSWYQQVLGQGPQFIFQYYEKEERGRGNFPDRFSARQFPNYSSELNVNALLLGDSALYLCASSFAANTEAFFGQGTRLTVV.

The CDR3 DNA is TGTGCCAGCAGCCCCCAAAGGGACAGGGCAACTAACTATGGCTACACCTTC. It yields the protein CASSPQRDRATNYGYTF. The rearrangement links TRBV27 to TRBJ1-2; TRBD1 agrees at 9 bases. This CDR3 comprises 17 residues. The V gene's germline CDR1 is MNHEY and CDR2 SMNVEV (reference sequence). With 6 bases clipped from V and 0 bases from J, the junction kept 11 bases outside the gene matches.

V gene TRBV19 combines with J gene TRBJ1-6; D is unresolved. The CDR3 has 14 residues. Deletions cut 4 bases from V and 6 bases from J, with 10 bases between. Germline V gene data show CDR1 as LNHDA and CDR2 as SQIVND (reference sequence). This CDR3 is CASSTIAGNSPLHF. CDR3 DNA: TGTGCCAGTAGTACAATTGCGGGTAATTCACCCCTCCACTTT.

This CDR3 reads CAISEGQINEKLFF. CDR3 bases: TGTGCCATCAGTGAGGGACAGATTAATGAAAAACTGTTTTTT. The chain couples TRBV10-3 to TRBJ1-4; possible D gene TRBD1, 6 bases. The CDR3 is made up of 14 amino acids. Trimming stripped 2 bases from V and 4 bases from J, with 8 bases between. The germline V gene has CDR1 ENHRY and CDR2 SYGVKD.

CDR3 bases: TGTGCCAGCAGTTTATCGAGAACAGATCCTAACACTGAAGCTTTCTTT. As protein: CASSLSRTDPNTEAFF. V is TRBV27 and J is TRBJ1-1; D remains unclear. Germline lookup yields CDR1 MNHEY and CDR2 SMNVEV (reference sequence). Trimming removed 0 bases from V and 2 bases from J, with 13 bases in between. CDR3 length equals 16 residues.

The rearrangement joins TRBV5-1 to TRBJ2-5, with 9 nucleotides matching TRBD2. This CDR3 has 16 amino acids. Germline V gives CDR1 SGHRS, CDR2 YFSETQ. Losses at the gene ends were 0 bases for V and 5 bases for J; bases not matched to a gene: 8. The CDR3 protein is CASSLGNSGSAETQYF. The CDR3 DNA reads TGCGCCAGCAGCTTGGGTAATAGCGGGAGTGCGGAGACCCAGTACTTC.

This clone showed up just a few times. The chain uses TRBV7-2 and TRBJ2-5; 10 bases align to TRBD2. Trimming cost V 2 bases and J 1 base; bases outside gene matches: 7. Germline V gene sequence: CDR1 SGHTA, CDR2 FQGNSA. The CDR3 has 17 residues. The CDR3 DNA is TGTGCCAGCAGCTTAAGCTCGGCTAGCGGGGGCCAAGAGACCCAGTACTTC. Its translation is CASSLSSASGGQETQYF. The entire variable domain, with the rest obtained from reference TRBV7-2 and TRBJ2-5, is as follows: GAGVSQSPSNKVTEKGKDVELRCDPISGHTALYWYRQSLGQGLEFLIYFQGNSAPDKSGLPSDRFSAERTGGSVSTLTIQRTQQEDSAVYLCASSLSSASGGQETQYFGPGTRLLVL.

This clone was seen more than once but under ten times. V is TRBV6-6 and J is TRBJ2-3, with 11 bases aligning to TRBD2. In germline, CDR1 is MNHNY, CDR2 SVGAGI (reference sequence). This CDR3 has 15 residues. V lost 7 bases and J lost 2; bases outside the gene matches: 5. Written as DNA, the CDR3 is TGTGCCAGCACTAGCGGGGGGTCTTACACAGATACGCAGTATTTT. This encodes CASTSGGSYTDTQYF.

The rearrangement links TRBV6-1 to TRBJ2-3; D unresolved. V lost 5 bases to trimming and J lost 5 bases, with 14 bases between them. Germline loops: CDR1 MNHNS, CDR2 SASEGT. The CDR3 runs to 14 residues. This chain's CDR3 is CASSRPQTGDTQYF. In nucleotides, the CDR3 is TGTGCCAGCAGTCGACCTCAGACGGGAGATACGCAGTATTTT.